What follows are 27 T cell receptor beta chains derived from one specimen sequenced in a study of type 1 regulatory T cells. Antigens of these TCRs are unknown. TCRdb passed the reads through MiXCR, listing each CDR3 protein once. In the table there are tens of thousands of distinct CDR3 sequences, less than 25% of which are singletons. Findings and caveats of the study: Compared with non-type 1 regulatory T cells, type 1 regulatory T cells showed a more restricted TCR repertoire.

The source material was cultured type 1 regulatory T (Tr1) cells, either the whole culture or a sorted fraction (not recorded which). Receptor source: a human donor in good health.

The CDR3 DNA follows: TGTGCCAGCAGTTTGCTCATAGGAGGAGATACGCAGTATTTT. This translates into CASSLLIGGDTQYF. The chain recombines TRBV27 with TRBJ2-3; D possibly corresponds to TRBD2 (5 bases). Germline CDR1 is MNHEY and CDR2 is SMNVEV (reference sequence). The ends were cut back, 3 bases at V and 5 bases at J, with 12 bases in the middle. The CDR3 contains 14 residues.

This clonotype was recorded many times. V usage is TRBV5-1 and J usage is TRBJ1-4, with no clear D. This CDR3 spans 14 amino acids. Germline V gives CDR1 SGHRS, CDR2 YFSETQ. V shed 0 bases and J shed 3 bases, with 6 bases lying between them. Here the CDR3 reads CASSLATANEKLFF. CDR3 coding DNA: TGCGCCAGCAGCTTGGCGACGGCTAATGAAAAACTGTTTTTT.

This rearrangement joins TRBV7-6 to TRBJ2-3, with a tentative D call TRBD2 (5 bases). CDR3 length: 13 amino acids. CDR1 and CDR2 (germline): SGHVS, FNYEAQ. Trimming took 5 bases from V and 4 from J, leaving 10 bases between them. The CDR3 nucleotides read TGTGCCAGCAGCGGGAGACCTGCAGATACGCAGTATTTT. It yields the protein CASSGRPADTQYF.

Points on this clonotype: The conserved final phenylalanine or tryptophan is absent from the CDR3, which likely points to a read error. The chain joins TRBV4-2 to TRBJ2-1; TRBD2 aligns across 14 bases. This CDR3 spans 18 amino acids. Trimming removed 5 bases from V and 9 bases from J; junction bases left unmatched: 15. Germline lookup yields CDR1 LGHNA and CDR2 YNFKEQ. This CDR3 is CASSKRPGTSGSLGEQFS. CDR3 bases: TGTGCCAGCAGCAAAAGACCCGGGACTAGCGGGAGTTTAGGTGAGCAGTTCTCC.

This clonotype was detected a few times. The chain employs TRBV20-1 and TRBJ2-1, with TRBD2 matching 11 bases. Trimming at V came to 6 bases and at J to 9 bases, leaving 13 bases not matched to a gene. The CDR3 contains 15 residues. Germline V lookup: CDR1 DFQATT, CDR2 SNEGSKA (reference sequence). CDR3 sequence: CSASGLSGRAREQFF. CDR3 nucleotide sequence: TGCAGTGCCTCCGGCCTTAGCGGGAGGGCCCGTGAGCAGTTCTTC.

V is TRBV4-1 and J is TRBJ2-1, with TRBD2 identical over 14 bases. The trim removed 4 bases at V and 4 bases at J, leaving 3 bases unmatched. There are 16 residues in the CDR3. Germline CDR1 is MGHRA and CDR2 is YSYEKL. CDR3 in DNA: TGCGCCAGCAGCCCTCGGACTAGCGGGAGGTACAATGAGCAGTTCTTC. This encodes CASSPRTSGRYNEQFF.

The chain uses TRBV5-1 and TRBJ1-6, with D tentatively TRBD1 (5 bases). This CDR3 is built from 16 residues. Germline V lookup: CDR1 SGHRS, CDR2 YFSETQ. Trimming left V 6 bases short and J 8 bases short, with 21 bases between. The CDR3 region is CASTQTPGPEDSPLHF. The CDR3 DNA reads TGCGCCAGCACCCAAACACCAGGGCCTGAGGATTCACCCCTCCACTTT. Complete variable domain (other parts from reference TRBV5-1 and TRBJ1-6): KAGVTQTPRYLIKTRGQQVTLSCSPISGHRSVSWYQQTPGQGLQFLFEYFSETQRNKGNFPGRFSGRQFSNSRSEMNVSTLELGDSALYLCASTQTPGPEDSPLHFGNGTRLTVT.

A few counts support this clonotype. The chain links TRBV1 to TRBJ2-3; the table names TRBD2, a call not compared with the DNA. TRBV1 is an annotated pseudogene. This CDR3 is 15 amino acids long. CDR3 bases: TGCACCAGCAGTCAGCGGGAGGTCGAAGAAGATACGCAGTATTTT. Its translation is CTSSQREVEEDTQYF.

The genes are TRBV5-1 and TRBJ2-1, with 9 bases identical to TRBD2. The V segment lost 1 base and the J segment 5 bases; nucleotides outside the gene matches: 7. The CDR3 contains 16 residues. Germline CDR1 is SGHRS and CDR2 is YFSETQ. CDR3 sequence: CASSLTLAGGDNEQFF. In nucleotides, the CDR3 is TGCGCCAGCAGCTTGACGTTGGCGGGAGGGGACAATGAGCAGTTCTTC.

The chain has TRBV5-1 and TRBJ2-1, with 8 bases identical to TRBD2. The germline gives CDR1 SGHRS, CDR2 YFSETQ. This CDR3 has 16 amino acids. J was trimmed by 6 bases and V by 4 bases; bases with no gene match: 12. This chain's CDR3 is CASSPPRLAGSNEQFF. The CDR3 DNA sequence: TGCGCCAGCAGCCCTCCCCGGTTAGCGGGATCCAATGAGCAGTTCTTC.

The chain joins TRBV6-2 or TRBV6-3 to TRBJ2-7; a weak D match, TRBD1 (5 bases). Per the germline V gene, CDR1 is MNHEY and CDR2 is SVGEGT. V lost 8 bases to trimming and J lost 6 bases, with 17 bases between them. The length of the CDR3 is 13 residues. The CDR3 protein is CASGAAVMGEQYF. DNA of the CDR3: TGTGCCAGCGGGGCGGCAGTTATGGGCGAGCAGTACTTC.

The CDR3 region has the DNA TGCGCCAGCAGCTTGAAGATGCGAGCTGAAGCTTTCTTT. This sequence encodes CASSLKMRAEAFF. This chain uses TRBV5-1 with TRBJ1-1; D ambiguous. Germline CDR1 reads SGHRS; CDR2 reads YFSETQ. Trimming pared 1 base from V and 6 bases from J, leaving 10 bases between. This CDR3 has 13 amino acids.

This chain joins TRBV7-3 and TRBJ2-1; D is ambiguous. Trimming pared 5 bases from V and 9 bases from J, leaving 11 bases between. The CDR3 consists of 12 residues. Germline CDR1 reads SGHTA; CDR2 reads FQGTGA. The CDR3 sequence is CASSPNYGEQFF. CDR3 in DNA: TGTGCCAGCAGCCCGAATTATGGTGAGCAGTTCTTC.

The V gene is TRBV20-1, the J gene TRBJ2-2; unclear D gene. The germline V gene encodes CDR1 DFQATT and CDR2 SNEGSKA (reference sequence). The CDR3 has 15 residues. V gave up 0 bases and J gave up 4 bases, with 12 bases separating them. CDR3 sequence: CSARDIGRGTGELFF. Here the CDR3 DNA reads TGCAGTGCTAGAGATATTGGACGCGGCACCGGGGAGCTGTTTTTT.

The rearrangement uses TRBV20-1 and TRBJ2-7; 12 bases match TRBD2. Germline V lookup: CDR1 DFQATT, CDR2 SNEGSKA (reference sequence). J gave up 6 bases and V 6 bases, and 12 bases lay outside the gene matches. The length of the CDR3 is 15 residues. The CDR3 coding sequence is TGCAGTGCAGGGGTCCTACTAGCGGGAGGCTCCGAGCAGTACTTC. This gives the protein CSAGVLLAGGSEQYF.

The chain uses TRBV20-1 and TRBJ2-7; 10 nucleotides line up with TRBD2. The germline V gene has CDR1 DFQATT and CDR2 SNEGSKA (reference sequence). CDR3 length: 13 residues. V was pared by 3 bases and J by 6 bases, with 5 bases of the junction left unmatched. Here the CDR3 reads CSASRAGGAEQYF. The CDR3 nucleotides read TGCAGTGCTAGTAGAGCGGGAGGGGCCGAGCAGTACTTC.

The chain uses TRBV7-2 and TRBJ2-7; D perhaps matches TRBD1 (6 bases). Trimming cost V 5 bases and J 3 bases, with 8 bases left between them. The CDR3 sequence is 12 residues long. The germline gives CDR1 SGHTA, CDR2 FQGNSA. The CDR3 protein is CASSRDIYEQYF. CDR3 in DNA: TGTGCCAGCAGCCGGGACATCTACGAGCAGTACTTC. Using reference TRBV7-2 and TRBJ2-7 for the parts outside the CDR3, the full variable domain is GAGVSQSPSNKVTEKGKDVELRCDPISGHTALYWYRQSLGQGLEFLIYFQGNSAPDKSGLPSDRFSAERTGGSVSTLTIQRTQQEDSAVYLCASSRDIYEQYFGPGTRLTVT.

V and J are TRBV20-1 and TRBJ1-5, with a tentative D call TRBD1 (6 bases). Germline loops: CDR1 DFQATT, CDR2 SNEGSKA (reference sequence). The CDR3 contains 13 residues. Trimming cost V 1 base and J 4 bases, with 8 bases left between them. CDR3 DNA: TGCAGTGCTAGAGGACAGGAAAATCAGCCCCAGCATTTT. Amino acid sequence: CSARGQENQPQHF.

The chain is built from TRBV5-1 and TRBJ1-1; tentative D call: TRBD1 (5 bases). Germline loops: CDR1 SGHRS, CDR2 YFSETQ. The V end was cut by 4 bases, the J end by 5 bases, with 15 bases between. The CDR3 is 14 amino acids. For the CDR3, the DNA is TGCGCCAGCAGCCAAGGGGTAGAGGGAACTGAAGCTTTCTTT. The encoded protein is CASSQGVEGTEAFF.

The rearrangement links TRBV12-3 or TRBV12-4 to TRBJ2-1; 13 positions match TRBD2. This CDR3 comprises 13 residues. V trimming: 4 bases; J trimming: 10 bases; junction bases outside the gene matches: 1. The CDR3 sequence is CASSSGLAGEQFF. The CDR3 region has the DNA TGTGCCAGCAGTTCGGGACTAGCGGGAGAGCAGTTCTTC.

This clonotype was observed a few times. V is TRBV10-3 and J is TRBJ1-2; D might be TRBD1 (5 bases). Germline CDR1 ENHRY, CDR2 SYGVKD. CDR3 size: 14 residues. V lost 0 bases and J 4 bases, leaving 9 bases between the germline ends. The CDR3 DNA is TGTGCCATCAGTGAGTCTGGGGCCGGCTATGGCTACACCTTC. It specifies CAISESGAGYGYTF.

This clonotype was recorded a few times. The chain couples TRBV19 to TRBJ1-5; a possible D gene is TRBD1 (6 bases). The V gene's germline CDR1 is LNHDA and CDR2 SQIVND (reference sequence). The germline V and J ends were trimmed by 1 base and 7 bases, with 14 bases remaining between them. This CDR3 is built from 15 residues. DNA for the CDR3: TGTGCCAGTAGTATAGGCAAGGGGGTTTCGCAGCCCCAGCATTTT. It is translated as CASSIGKGVSQPQHF.

This clonotype was seen a handful of times. A read error may produce the germline difference seen at one junction end. The CDR3 DNA reads as TGTACCAGCAGTGCACAGGGTGGAACCACTGAAGCTTTCTTT. Its protein is CTSSAQGGTTEAFF. The chain has TRBV6-4 and TRBJ1-1; D perhaps matches TRBD1 (6 bases). There are 14 residues in the CDR3. The V gene's germline CDR1 is MRHNA and CDR2 SNTAGT.

The chain carries TRBV5-1 and TRBJ2-1, with D unresolved. CDR3 size: 14 residues. Trimming pared 1 base from V and 5 bases from J, leaving 10 bases between. The germline V gene encodes CDR1 SGHRS and CDR2 YFSETQ. Here the CDR3 reads CASSLSGSHNEQFF. Written as DNA, the CDR3 is TGCGCCAGCAGCTTGTCCGGCAGCCACAATGAGCAGTTCTTC.

This clonotype was counted ten times or more. The gene calls are TRBV20-1 and TRBJ1-1; no firm D call. The CDR3 length is 12 residues. V lost 2 bases and J 8 bases, leaving 12 bases between the germline ends. Germline CDR1 is DFQATT and CDR2 is SNEGSKA (reference sequence). The CDR3 spells CSARYPGLEAFF. The CDR3 nucleotides read TGCAGTGCTAGATACCCCGGCCTCGAAGCTTTCTTT.

The chain uses TRBV19 and TRBJ2-7, with no clear D. In germline, CDR1 is LNHDA, CDR2 SQIVND (reference sequence). The CDR3 contains 14 residues. V was cut by 9 bases and J by 8 bases, with 23 bases left in between. This CDR3 reads CASQEDGVFRQQYF. The CDR3 DNA follows: TGTGCCAGCCAAGAGGACGGAGTATTCCGACAGCAGTACTTC.

This clonotype was seen once. The chain uses TRBV5-4 and TRBJ2-2; 8 bases align to TRBD2. This CDR3 contains 18 residues. The ends lost 4 bases at V and 0 bases at J; junction bases unmatched: 11. CDR1 is SGHNT, CDR2 YYREEE, per germline (reference sequence). CDR3 DNA sequence: TGTGCCAGCAGCCGAAGACTAGCGAGCGAAGCGAACACCGGGGAGCTGTTTTTT. It specifies CASSRRLASEANTGELFF.